A single TCR beta chain is shown here with its context. The data stem from a study of blood T cell repertoires in COVID-19. Looking at the study overall: Collection of acute and convalescent COVID-19 samples took place in the United States, Italy and Spain. T cells, B-cell-depleted T cells, or PBMCs supplied cDNA or gDNA.

Original analysis: Reference gene primer amplification in the assay estimated nucleated cell counts. The assay was immunoSEQ multiplex PCR, and TCRdb's table has in-frame clones only and misses some. The V and J calls and the clone size are those of that table, but D and trimming were determined from the DNA. The data contain approximately 36,000 clones, about 81% of them singletons. V gave up 4 bases and J gave up 5 bases, with 8 bases separating them. From germline, CDR1 is LGHDT and CDR2 YNNKEL (reference sequence). This CDR3 is 13 amino acids long. The sample comprised peripheral blood. The V gene is TRBV3-1 (or the pseudogene TRBV3-2), the J gene TRBJ2-2; D possibly corresponds to TRBD2 (5 bases). The sequence came from a human donor in a cohort sampled during active or convalescent COVID-19. The donor label of this sample is uncertain. The CDR3 protein is CASSPRGTGELFF. In nucleotides, the CDR3 is TGTGCCAGCAGCCCACGAGGGACCGGGGAGCTGTTTTTT.